The TCR beta chain described here comes from a study of T-cell memory formation after mild COVID-19. Study information: Among the donors, TCR clusters were largely specific to each donor.

Remarks on this clonotype: Its target is not known.

V gave up 3 bases and J gave up 8 bases, with 13 bases separating them. This CDR3 has 14 amino acids. Germline CDR1 reads LGHNA; CDR2 reads YSLEER. TCRdb re-analysed the 5' RACE reads in MiXCR, keeping a single row per CDR3 protein. The sample consists of around 300,000 distinct CDR3 sequences, roughly an eighth of them appearing once. The study, taken as a whole, reports: CD4+ clones that contracted lay mainly in CM and EM; CD8+ ones lay in EMRA. Later expanders leaned CD4+, whereas clones that contracted between day 15 and 85 were balanced CD4/CD8.

The genes are TRBV4-3 and TRBJ2-2; D is ambiguous. The clonotype originates from a man younger than 35 who had mild COVID-19 (a few samples of this study predate the infection). Cell type and time point are not known. Sequencing was carried out using PBMCs or a T cell subset sorted from them (not recorded which). In DNA form, the CDR3 reads TGCGCCAGCAGCCACGGGTTGGGTTCGGGGGAGCTGTTTTTT. Translating gives CASSHGLGSGELFF.